The 31 T cell receptor beta chains below come from one sample, sequenced in a study of blood T cell repertoires in COVID-19 (TCRdb year 2020). To prepare the library, the immunoSEQ multiplex PCR assay was applied. TCRdb limited this immuneACCESS table to in-frame rearrangements with V and J called. A share of clones is missing; checked studies link under half to unresolved V genes, and the rest is unexplained. The sample yields about 110,000 clones; over 60% were counted once. The ten largest account for approximately 6.2% of the sample. Source material: peripheral blood. These receptors all come from a man older than 75 with COVID-19, enrolled during active disease.

This clone was detected a few times. The V gene is TRBV24-1, the J gene TRBJ2-7, with 7 bases matching TRBD1. Germline CDR1 KGHDR, CDR2 SFDVKD. With V trimmed by 5 bases and J by 0 bases, 6 bases remained unmatched. This CDR3 spans 15 amino acids. The CDR3 sequence is CATSARQGDSYEQYF. In DNA, the CDR3 is TGTGCCACCAGTGCCCGACAGGGAGACTCCTACGAGCAGTACTTC.

V gene TRBV28 combines with J gene TRBJ1-5; TRBD1 is a possible D gene (5 bases). V was cut by 6 bases and J by 2 bases, with 14 bases left in between. CDR3 length: 15 amino acids. Germline V gives CDR1 MDHEN, CDR2 SYDVKM. Here the CDR3 DNA reads TGTGCCAGCAGATGGCAGGGCCCTGGCAATCAGCCCCAGCATTTT. Translating it yields CASRWQGPGNQPQHF.

The chain has TRBV6-5 and TRBJ1-3; unclear D gene. Trimming removed 4 bases at V and 1 base at J, with 5 bases between. Germline V gene data show CDR1 as MNHEY and CDR2 as SVGAGI. The CDR3 is 13 residues long. The CDR3 DNA is TGTGCCAGCAGTTTACAGTCTGGAAACACCATATATTTT. Its protein product is CASSLQSGNTIYF.

The V and J genes are TRBV19 and TRBJ1-2, with 8 nucleotides matching TRBD1. The V and J ends lost 5 bases and 5 bases, in that order; junction bases with no gene match: 7. The CDR3 loop spans 14 amino acids. Germline CDR1 LNHDA, CDR2 SQIVND (reference sequence). For the CDR3, the DNA is TGTGCCAGTAGTGTTGGACAGGGCGGATATGGCTACACCTTC. Protein sequence: CASSVGQGGYGYTF.

V is TRBV5-8 and J is TRBJ2-7, with 10 bases that match TRBD2. This CDR3 has 16 amino acids. Germline CDR1 and CDR2: SGHTS and YDEGEE. Trimming removed 4 bases from V and 5 bases from J; junction bases left unmatched: 12. CDR3 sequence (DNA): TGTGCCAGCAGCCCTGGCATGCTAGCGGGAGTTGACGAGCAGTACTTC. Protein sequence: CASSPGMLAGVDEQYF.

The chain has TRBV5-6 and TRBJ2-3; 8 positions match TRBD1. The CDR3 has 15 amino acids. The junction had 4 bases not matched to a gene; V was cut back by 0 bases and J by 4 bases. Germline-derived CDR1 and CDR2 are SGHDT and YYEEEE. CDR3 region: CASSLVGQGADTQYF. DNA for the CDR3: TGTGCCAGCAGCTTGGTAGGACAGGGCGCAGATACGCAGTATTTT.

This clone was observed a few times. This chain's CDR3 is CASSSTSGRDTNTGELFF. The CDR3 DNA reads as TGTGCCAGCAGCTCGACTAGCGGGAGGGATACGAACACCGGGGAGCTGTTTTTT. This chain joins TRBV7-9 and TRBJ2-2, with 14 bases that match TRBD2. The ends lost 4 bases at V and 0 bases at J; junction bases unmatched: 4. Germline CDR1 reads SEHNR; CDR2 reads FQNEAQ (reference sequence). The CDR3 is made up of 18 amino acids.

The chain combines TRBV9 with TRBJ2-2; no clear D. Trimming pared 0 bases from V and 7 bases from J, leaving 4 bases between. Germline CDR1 and CDR2: SGDLS and YYNGEE. CDR3 size: 12 residues. This CDR3 is CASSVVLGELFF. The CDR3, as DNA: TGTGCCAGCAGCGTAGTTCTCGGGGAGCTGTTTTTT.

The J gene is TRBJ2-7, the V gene TRBV6-2 or TRBV6-3, with 8 bases matching TRBD2. Germline assignment: CDR1 MNHEY and CDR2 SVGEGT. The junction had 6 bases not matched to a gene; V was cut back by 5 bases and J by 0 bases. The CDR3 is made up of 15 amino acids. The CDR3 sequence: CASSPRLASSYEQYF. The CDR3 DNA is TGTGCCAGCAGTCCAAGACTAGCGAGCTCCTACGAGCAGTACTTC.

The chain has TRBV3-1 (or the pseudogene TRBV3-2) and TRBJ2-7; D unresolved. This CDR3 has 13 amino acids. Trimming removed 4 bases from V and 0 bases from J, with 7 bases in between. Germline assignment: CDR1 LGHDT and CDR2 YNNKEL (reference sequence). CDR3 nucleotide sequence: TGTGCCAGCAGCCTCCTCAGCTCCTACGAGCAGTACTTC. Translated, it gives CASSLLSSYEQYF.

The chain's CDR3 is CASSPPGIPTDTQYF. DNA for the CDR3: TGTGCCAGCTCACCGCCGGGGATTCCCACAGATACGCAGTATTTT. The chain recombines TRBV18 with TRBJ2-3; D possibly corresponds to TRBD2 (5 bases). CDR1 and CDR2 from the germline V gene are KGHSH and LQKENI. There are 15 residues in the CDR3. V was trimmed by 3 bases and J by 2 bases, leaving 12 bases between them. The complete variable domain, with remaining parts taken from reference TRBV18 and TRBJ2-3, reads NAGVMQNPRHLVRRRGQEARLRCSPMKGHSHVYWYRQLPEEGLKFMVYLQKENIIDESGMPKERFSAEFPKEGPSILRIQQVVRGDSAAYFCASSPPGIPTDTQYFGPGTRLTVL.

The J gene is TRBJ2-7, the V gene TRBV6-5; TRBD2 agrees at 10 bases. Per germline, CDR1 MNHEY and CDR2 SVGAGI. This CDR3 is 14 amino acids long. V trimming: 4 bases; J trimming: 3 bases; junction bases outside the gene matches: 3. For the CDR3, the DNA is TGTGCCAGCAGTTCCCGACTAGCGGGCTACGAGCAGTACTTC. Translating it yields CASSSRLAGYEQYF.

This clone was observed many times. The chain is built from TRBV7-2 and TRBJ2-7, with 7 bases that match TRBD2. The trim removed 3 bases at V and 0 bases at J, leaving 5 bases unmatched. The CDR3 length is 15 residues. The germline gives CDR1 SGHTA, CDR2 FQGNSA. CDR3 DNA: TGTGCCAGCAGCTTGTCTAGCGGTAGCTCCTACGAGCAGTACTTC. Its translation: CASSLSSGSSYEQYF.

The rearrangement uses TRBV28 and TRBJ2-7, with 11 positions matching TRBD2. Germline trimming cut 6 bases from V and 2 bases from J; bases unmatched to any gene: 21. Germline lookup yields CDR1 MDHEN and CDR2 SYDVKM. The CDR3 is made up of 20 amino acids. Here the CDR3 reads CASRFPGGGGTSGFTYEQYF. The DNA of the CDR3 is TGTGCCAGCAGGTTCCCGGGAGGGGGGGGGACTAGCGGCTTTACCTACGAGCAGTACTTC.

V is TRBV3-1 (or the pseudogene TRBV3-2) and J is TRBJ2-5; 8 nucleotides line up with TRBD2. The CDR3 loop spans 18 amino acids. V dropped 4 bases and J dropped 6; count of bases not matched to a gene: 19. Per germline, CDR1 LGHDT and CDR2 YNNKEL (reference sequence). CDR3 nucleotides: TGTGCCAGCAGCCCTCGGGAGGGCTTTTTGTTACCGGGGAAGACCCAGTACTTC. This sequence encodes CASSPREGFLLPGKTQYF.

V is TRBV28 and J is TRBJ1-1, with D possibly TRBD1 on 5 matching bases. This CDR3 spans 10 amino acids. V was trimmed by 7 bases and J by 8 bases, leaving 8 bases between them. Germline CDR1 and CDR2: MDHEN and SYDVKM. The CDR3 sequence is CASKNREAFF. For the CDR3, the DNA is TGTGCCAGCAAAAACAGGGAAGCTTTCTTT.

The V call is TRBV7-8, the J call TRBJ2-1; 10 bases align to TRBD1. With V trimmed by 4 bases and J by 7 bases, 7 bases remained unmatched. Germline V gives CDR1 SGHVS, CDR2 FQNEAQ. This CDR3 is 15 amino acids long. The CDR3 protein is CASSWGWDRGNEQFF. Written as DNA, the CDR3 is TGTGCCAGCAGCTGGGGGTGGGACAGGGGTAATGAGCAGTTCTTC.

The V call is TRBV7-3, the J call TRBJ2-1; TRBD2 aligns across 13 bases. CDR1 and CDR2 (germline): SGHTA, FQGTGA. The trim removed 3 bases at V and 6 bases at J, leaving 5 bases unmatched. The CDR3 is 16 residues long. For the CDR3, the DNA is TGTGCCAGCAGCTTGACTAGCGGGAGGTGGGGCAATGAGCAGTTCTTC. Its protein is CASSLTSGRWGNEQFF.

The chain carries TRBV15 and TRBJ1-4; D not certain. CDR3 length: 13 residues. Germline V gives CDR1 LNHNV, CDR2 YYDKDF (reference sequence). The ends were cut back, 0 bases at V and 8 bases at J, with 7 bases in the middle. CDR3 nucleotide sequence: TGTGCCACCAGCAGAGATCTGACAGAAAAACTGTTTTTT. This codes for CATSRDLTEKLFF.

The chain couples TRBV10-3 to TRBJ2-1, with D perhaps matching TRBD2 (6 bases). V was trimmed by 3 bases and J by 2 bases, leaving 11 bases between them. This CDR3 region has 15 residues. CDR1 and CDR2 from the germline V gene are ENHRY and SYGVKD. In DNA form, the CDR3 reads TGTGCCATCAGTGACTCCGGGAGCACCTACAATGAGCAGTTCTTC. It translates to CAISDSGSTYNEQFF.

V and J are TRBV15 and TRBJ2-6; tentatively, D is TRBD1 (5 bases). V lost 0 bases and J lost 0, with 18 bases in between. Germline V gives CDR1 LNHNV, CDR2 YYDKDF (reference sequence). CDR3 length equals 20 residues. The DNA for the CDR3 is TGTGCCACCAGCAGAGATGATGGGGCAGGGTCTAGCTCTGGGGCCAACGTCCTGACTTTC. Amino acid sequence: CATSRDDGAGSSSGANVLTF.

A remark on this clone: This sample also contains other DNA sequences that code for the same CDR3. The genes are TRBV5-6 and TRBJ2-1, with D unresolved. The V and J ends lost 3 bases and 5 bases respectively, with 6 bases between them. The CDR3 is 12 amino acids. The germline V gene has CDR1 SGHDT and CDR2 YYEEEE. The CDR3 bases are TGTGCCAGCAGCTCATTTGACAATGAGCAGTTCTTC. Translating gives CASSSFDNEQFF.

The gene calls are TRBV5-6 and TRBJ2-3; TRBD2 is a possible D gene (6 bases). CDR3 length: 14 amino acids. In germline, CDR1 is SGHDT, CDR2 YYEEEE. V lost 0 bases and J lost 5, with 10 bases in between. The CDR3 DNA reads as TGTGCCAGCAGCTTGGTACTAGCAAGAGATACGCAGTATTTT. Protein: CASSLVLARDTQYF.

The CDR3 region is CASSSDRTSYEQYF. The CDR3 nucleotides read TGTGCCAGCAGCAGCGACAGGACCTCCTACGAGCAGTACTTC. The gene calls are TRBV6-5 and TRBJ2-7, with D tentatively TRBD1 (6 bases). The CDR3 contains 14 residues. In germline, CDR1 is MNHEY, CDR2 SVGAGI. V was shortened by 6 bases and J by 0 bases, with 12 bases between the two germline ends.

This chain links TRBV3-1 (or the pseudogene TRBV3-2) with TRBJ1-2, with D perhaps matching TRBD1 (6 bases). The CDR3 contains 17 residues. The germline gives CDR1 LGHDT, CDR2 YNNKEL (reference sequence). Trimming cost V 0 bases and J 3 bases, with 17 bases left between them. The CDR3 sequence is CASSQDGGSGVDYGYTF. DNA of the CDR3: TGTGCCAGCAGCCAAGATGGGGGTTCAGGGGTTGACTATGGCTACACCTTC.

The chain combines TRBV6-5 with TRBJ2-1, with 10 bases matching TRBD2. This CDR3 contains 15 residues. V was pared by 4 bases and J by 9 bases, with 9 bases of the junction left unmatched. CDR1 MNHEY and CDR2 SVGAGI come from the germline V gene. The CDR3 here is CASSLGSSGSGEQFF. The CDR3, as DNA: TGTGCCAGCAGTTTAGGGTCTAGCGGGAGCGGTGAGCAGTTCTTC.

The V call is TRBV7-9, the J call TRBJ1-1; 9 bases align to TRBD1. The CDR3 runs 16 residues. The germline V gene has CDR1 SEHNR and CDR2 FQNEAQ (reference sequence). The trim removed 3 bases at V and 1 base at J, leaving 6 bases unmatched. The CDR3 bases are TGTGCCAGCAGCTTCACCTCGGGACAGGGGAACACTGAAGCTTTCTTT. It specifies CASSFTSGQGNTEAFF.

The rearrangement uses TRBV15 and TRBJ2-7; 11 nucleotides agree with TRBD1. Germline CDR1 LNHNV, CDR2 YYDKDF (reference sequence). V lost 3 bases and J lost 5; bases outside the gene matches: 12. CDR3 size: 17 residues. The CDR3 reads CATSSPSWGTGGDEQYF. CDR3 in DNA: TGTGCCACCAGCAGTCCCTCCTGGGGGACAGGGGGTGACGAGCAGTACTTC. Drawing the rest from reference TRBV15 and TRBJ2-7, the complete variable domain is DAMVIQNPRYQVTQFGKPVTLSCSQTLNHNVMYWYQQKSSQAPKLLFHYYDKDFNNEADTPDNFQSRRPNTSFCFLDIRSPGLGDTAMYLCATSSPSWGTGGDEQYFGPGTRLTVT.

The table lists this clone with a count of one. The chain links TRBV7-2 to TRBJ2-7; 7 nucleotides line up with TRBD1. Germline V lookup: CDR1 SGHTA, CDR2 FQGNSA. The CDR3 loop spans 13 amino acids. V shed 3 bases and J 7 bases; nucleotides not matched to a gene: 6. CDR3 sequence: CASSFDRAREQYF. The CDR3 nucleotides read TGTGCCAGCAGCTTCGACAGGGCCAGGGAGCAGTACTTC.

This clone has only one observation. CDR3 loop: CASRDRGRRDGYTF. The CDR3 DNA reads as TGTGCCAGTAGGGACAGGGGGCGCAGGGATGGCTACACCTTC. The rearrangement links TRBV19 to TRBJ1-2; 11 bases agree with TRBD1. CDR1 LNHDA and CDR2 SQIVND come from the germline V gene (reference sequence). The CDR3 is made up of 14 amino acids. Unmatched junction bases numbered 6, after V lost 6 bases and J lost 6 bases.

The rearrangement links TRBV5-6 to TRBJ1-6; the D gene is possibly TRBD1 (5 bases). Germline CDR1 reads SGHDT; CDR2 reads YYEEEE. The CDR3 has 16 amino acids. Trimming took off 0 bases at V and 5 bases at J, with 12 bases between the two ends. In DNA form, the CDR3 reads TGTGCCAGCAGCTTGGAGGGGCAGGGCAATAATTCACCCCTCCACTTT. This gives the protein CASSLEGQGNNSPLHF.